The 3 T cell receptor beta chains reported below all come from one sample, sequenced in a study of CD8 T cells in ankylosing spondylitis. TCRdb re-called the 5' RACE reads with MiXCR, one entry per CDR3 protein. Of 200,000 to 250,000 distinct CDR3 sequences detected, roughly 26% appear once; the ten largest clones hold 5% to 7.5%. Sequencing input: blood, either unsorted or a sorted T cell fraction (not recorded which). These receptors all stem from a male donor with ankylosing spondylitis or in good health (not recorded which).

This clonotype was detected only a few times. The CDR3 nucleotides read TGCAGTGCTAGACCACAGGGAGGGTTTGTTGGCTACACCTTC. Translation: CSARPQGGFVGYTF. This chain joins TRBV20-1 and TRBJ1-2; the D gene is possibly TRBD1 (6 bases). The V and J ends lost 2 bases and 7 bases respectively, with 17 bases between them. CDR3 length: 14 amino acids. Per germline, CDR1 DFQATT and CDR2 SNEGSKA (reference sequence).

In its sample, this clonotype was seen many times. The rearrangement uses TRBV29-1 and TRBJ2-5; no firm D call. The CDR3 has 11 amino acids. Germline assignment: CDR1 SQVTM and CDR2 ANQGSEA. V lost 4 bases to trimming and J lost 3 bases, with 6 bases between them. In nucleotides, the CDR3 is TGCAGCGTTGCCAATAAAGAGACCCAGTACTTC. Its translation: CSVANKETQYF. The full variable domain, with the rest looked up from reference TRBV29-1 and TRBJ2-5, is SAVISQKPSRDICQRGTSLTIQCQVDSQVTMMFWYRQQPGQSLTLIATANQGSEATYESGFVIDKFPISRPNLTFSTLTVSNMSPEDSSIYLCSVANKETQYFGPGTRLLVL.

This clonotype was counted at least ten times. The genes are TRBV20-1 and TRBJ2-2, with 10 bases fitting TRBD1. Germline CDR1 reads DFQATT; CDR2 reads SNEGSKA (reference sequence). The CDR3 runs to 17 residues. V shed 3 bases and J 7 bases; nucleotides not matched to a gene: 14. CDR3 sequence (DNA): TGCAGTGCTAGGGGGGTCAGAAGGGACAGGGGCATCGGGGAGCTGTTTTTT. Translating gives CSARGVRRDRGIGELFF.